This T cell receptor beta chain was recovered during a study of T cell changes during pregnancy in multiple sclerosis. Sequencing used immunoSEQ multiplex PCR; TCRdb keeps in-frame clones, though not all of them. The repertoire holds roughly 30,000 clones, with approximately 90% as singletons. This CDR3 has 17 amino acids. V shed 1 base, J shed 7 bases, and the junction held 10 bases outside the gene matches. CDR1 is MGHRA, CDR2 YSYEKL, per germline. The rearrangement uses TRBV4-1 and TRBJ2-1; the match to TRBD2 covers 10 bases. This TCR was sampled from a female donor with multiple sclerosis, enrolled in a pregnancy study. The specimen was CD8+ T cells from peripheral blood mononuclear cells, collected in the first trimester of pregnancy. The CDR3 region is CASSQGRLAGFTNEQFF. The CDR3 nucleotides read TGCGCCAGCAGCCAAGGTAGACTAGCGGGCTTTACAAATGAGCAGTTCTTC.